This record covers a single T cell receptor beta chain. Its specificity is not known. The library came from three nested PCR rounds adapted from ARM-PCR protocols. TCRdb re-derived calls from the multiplex PCR reads in MiXCR, one entry per CDR3 protein. The repertoire holds over 80,000 distinct CDR3 sequences, approximately 73% seen once, with just over 20% in the top ten. Germline V gene lookup returns CDR1 DFQATT and CDR2 SNEGSKA (reference sequence). V lost 0 bases to trimming and J lost 3 bases; unmatched junction nucleotides: 2. The CDR3 runs 15 residues. This sample stems from a study of tumor and adjacent non-tumor tissue in lung cancer. On the study more broadly: The cohort had about a dozen adenocarcinoma, 2 squamous cell and 1 small cell patients. Stage I to III disease affected approximately 11 men and about 5 women aged roughly 30 to 80.

General observations from the study: Normal lung showed higher cumulative top 100 clone frequency than tumor.

The template was RNA from unsorted bulk tissue. The normal lung tissue was taken more than 3 cm from the tumor edge. V is TRBV20-1 and J is TRBJ1-5; 10 nucleotides agree with TRBD1. The receptor was isolated from a woman between 50 and 59 years old with non-small cell lung cancer. The specimen sequenced was distant non-tumor lung tissue. CDR3 protein: CSAREGQGDNQPQHF. The CDR3 DNA is TGCAGTGCTAGAGAAGGACAGGGGGACAATCAGCCCCAGCATTTT.